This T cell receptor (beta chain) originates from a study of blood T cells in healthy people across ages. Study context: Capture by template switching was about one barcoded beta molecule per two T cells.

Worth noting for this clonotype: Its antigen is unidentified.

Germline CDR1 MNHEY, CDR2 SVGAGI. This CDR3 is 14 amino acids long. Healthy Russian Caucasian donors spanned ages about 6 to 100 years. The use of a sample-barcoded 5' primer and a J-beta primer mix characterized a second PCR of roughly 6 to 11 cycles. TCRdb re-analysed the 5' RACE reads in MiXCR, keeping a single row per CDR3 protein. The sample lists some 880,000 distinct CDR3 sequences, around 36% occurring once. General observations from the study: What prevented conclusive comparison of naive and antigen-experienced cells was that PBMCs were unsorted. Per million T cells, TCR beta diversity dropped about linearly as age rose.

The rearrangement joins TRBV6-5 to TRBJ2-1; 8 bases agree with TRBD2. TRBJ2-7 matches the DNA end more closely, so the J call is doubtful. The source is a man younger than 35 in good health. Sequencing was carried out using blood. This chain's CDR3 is CASQRELSYNEQYF. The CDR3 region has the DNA TGTGCCAGCCAGCGGGAGCTCTCCTACAATGAGCAGTACTTC.